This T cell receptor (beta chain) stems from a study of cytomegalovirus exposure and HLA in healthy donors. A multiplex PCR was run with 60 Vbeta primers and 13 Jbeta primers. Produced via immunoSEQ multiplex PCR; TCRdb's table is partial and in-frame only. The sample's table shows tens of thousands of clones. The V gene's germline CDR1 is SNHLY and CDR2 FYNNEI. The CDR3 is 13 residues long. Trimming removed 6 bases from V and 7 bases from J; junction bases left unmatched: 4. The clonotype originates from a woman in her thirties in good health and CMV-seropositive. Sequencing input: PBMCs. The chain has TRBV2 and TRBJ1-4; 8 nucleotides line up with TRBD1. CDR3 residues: CASRVTGGEKLFF. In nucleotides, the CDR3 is TGTGCCAGCAGGGTCACAGGGGGTGAAAAACTGTTTTTT.